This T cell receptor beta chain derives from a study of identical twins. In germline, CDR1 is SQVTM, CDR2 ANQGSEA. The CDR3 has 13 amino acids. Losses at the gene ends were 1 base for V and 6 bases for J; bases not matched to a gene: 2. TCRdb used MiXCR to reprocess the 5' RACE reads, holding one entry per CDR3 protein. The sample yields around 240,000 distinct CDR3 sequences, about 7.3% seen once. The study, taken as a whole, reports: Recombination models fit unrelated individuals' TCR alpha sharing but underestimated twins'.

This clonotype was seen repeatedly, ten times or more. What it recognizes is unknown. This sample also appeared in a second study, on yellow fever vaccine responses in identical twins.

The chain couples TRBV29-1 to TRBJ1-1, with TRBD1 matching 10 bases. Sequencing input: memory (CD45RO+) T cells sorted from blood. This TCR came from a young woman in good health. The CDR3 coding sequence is TGCAGCGTTGAAGGGACAGGGGGTTCTGAAGCTTTCTTT. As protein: CSVEGTGGSEAFF. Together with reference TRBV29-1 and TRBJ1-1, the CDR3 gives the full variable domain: SAVISQKPSRDICQRGTSLTIQCQVDSQVTMMFWYRQQPGQSLTLIATANQGSEATYESGFVIDKFPISRPNLTFSTLTVSNMSPEDSSIYLCSVEGTGGSEAFFGQGTRLTVV.